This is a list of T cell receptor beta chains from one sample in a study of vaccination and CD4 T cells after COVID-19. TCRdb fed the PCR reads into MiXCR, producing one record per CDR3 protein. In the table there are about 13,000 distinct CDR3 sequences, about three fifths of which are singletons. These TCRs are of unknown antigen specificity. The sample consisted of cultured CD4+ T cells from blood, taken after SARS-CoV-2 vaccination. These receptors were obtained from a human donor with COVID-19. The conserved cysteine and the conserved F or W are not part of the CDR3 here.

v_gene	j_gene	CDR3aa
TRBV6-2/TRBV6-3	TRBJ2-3	ASSFRTSGYTQY
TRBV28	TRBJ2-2	ASRPGSQRPGELF
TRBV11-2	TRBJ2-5	ASSLGQSTPRELETQY
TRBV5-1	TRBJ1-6	ASSLGENSPLH
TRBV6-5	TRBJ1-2	ASSYSPPGGYGYT
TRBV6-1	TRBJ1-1	ASRKGRNTEAF
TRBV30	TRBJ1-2	AWSTYGQRAIGYT
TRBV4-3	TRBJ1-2	ASSQDLGKRGYGYT
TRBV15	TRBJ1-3	ATLDRANSGNTIY
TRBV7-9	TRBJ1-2	ASSLAVVGIGYGYT
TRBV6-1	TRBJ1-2	ASSPGTINYGYT
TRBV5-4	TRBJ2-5	ASSPTGPQETQY
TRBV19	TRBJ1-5	ATRQGATMHQPQH
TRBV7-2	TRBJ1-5	ASSLGGTVNQPQH
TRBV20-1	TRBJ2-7	SNSGPTLASYEQY
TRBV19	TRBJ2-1	ASSSRVGGSSYNEQF
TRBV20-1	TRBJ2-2	SASRTQGTGELF
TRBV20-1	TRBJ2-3	GTRLAGGDTQY
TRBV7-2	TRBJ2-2	ASSLRTSGGAGELF
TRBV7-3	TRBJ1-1	ASSSRVGQGSEAF
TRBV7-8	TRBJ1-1	ASSLGAGSNTEAF
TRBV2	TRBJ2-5	ARTDSQETQY
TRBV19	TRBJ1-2	ASSILTGGGYT
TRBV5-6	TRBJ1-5	ASSTQGWSNQPQH
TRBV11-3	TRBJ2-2	ASGKGTAATGELF
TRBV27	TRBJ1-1	ASRPGERNTEAF
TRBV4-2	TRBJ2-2	ASNLDRGNTGELF
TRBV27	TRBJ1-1	ASSLATSGQGVRYTEAF
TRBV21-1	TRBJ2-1	ASSKQGLYNEQF
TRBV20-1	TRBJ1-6	SARPGQSSYNSPLH
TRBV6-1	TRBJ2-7	ASSTGANYEQY
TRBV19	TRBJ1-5	ASSTPPHQPQH
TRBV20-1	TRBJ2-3	SAIPIGTSVTDTQY
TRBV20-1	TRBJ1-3	SARGGNSGNTIY
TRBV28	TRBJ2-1	ASSLWGQGREEQF
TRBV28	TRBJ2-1	ASSSPPGGNEQF
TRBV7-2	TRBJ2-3	ASSLAGGVGTDTQY
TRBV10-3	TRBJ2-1	AIRGGGGNEQF
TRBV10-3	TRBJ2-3	AISGYTGKGSDTQY
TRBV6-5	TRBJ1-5	ASSYSGGSQPQH